The next 10 T cell receptor beta chains were all read from a single sample in a study of T cell responses to AZD1222 COVID-19 vaccine. TCRdb's copy holds only in-frame clones and misses some; the assay was immunoSEQ multiplex PCR. Of about 150,000 clones in the sample, 90% were seen once. The source was peripheral blood, collected on day 0 of AZD1222 vaccination. The receptor set was obtained from an adult in good health.

This clone has a handful of counts. The chain joins TRBV6-2 or TRBV6-3 to TRBJ2-2; D might be TRBD1 or TRBD2, each matching 5 bases. V was pared by 2 bases and J by 2 bases, with 12 bases between. CDR1 MNHEY and CDR2 SVGEGT come from the germline V gene. The CDR3 runs to 16 residues. As DNA, the CDR3 is TGTGCCAGCAGTTACGCCCGGGACGGTAACACCGGGGAGCTGTTTTTT. Amino acids: CASSYARDGNTGELFF.

The V call is TRBV29-1, the J call TRBJ2-3; 10 nucleotides align to TRBD1. The CDR3 length is 13 residues. V dropped 7 bases and J dropped 5; count of bases not matched to a gene: 6. Germline CDR1 and CDR2: SQVTM and ANQGSEA. This CDR3 is CSAPDRGGDTQYF. The CDR3 nucleotides are TGCAGCGCCCCGGACAGGGGGGGAGATACGCAGTATTTT.

This clone was seen more than once but under ten times. V is TRBV9 and J is TRBJ2-1; 9 positions agree with TRBD2. V was pared by 5 bases and J by 3 bases, with 9 bases of the junction left unmatched. CDR1 and CDR2 from the germline V gene are SGDLS and YYNGEE. There are 16 residues in the CDR3. Written as DNA, the CDR3 is TGTGCCAGCAGTCCAAAAGCGGGGGGCAGCTACAATGAGCAGTTCTTC. Protein: CASSPKAGGSYNEQFF.

V usage is TRBV5-1 and J usage is TRBJ1-1; TRBD1 matches at 11 bases. V trimming: 4 bases; J trimming: 9 bases; junction bases outside the gene matches: 5. The V gene's germline CDR1 is SGHRS and CDR2 YFSETQ. The CDR3 is 13 amino acids. This CDR3 is CASSPDRGRQAFF. In DNA form, the CDR3 reads TGCGCCAGCAGCCCGGACAGGGGGCGTCAAGCTTTCTTT.

This chain joins TRBV9 and TRBJ2-2; the D is unclear. The CDR3 runs 17 residues. Germline V CDR1 and CDR2: SGDLS, YYNGEE. Trimming removed 5 bases from V and 4 bases from J, with 21 bases in between. The DNA for the CDR3 is TGTGCCAGCAGTACAAACTGGGCTAATAAAGGCACCGGGGAGCTGTTTTTT. It translates to CASSTNWANKGTGELFF.

The gene calls are TRBV19 and TRBJ1-1; D is perhaps TRBD1 (5 bases). Trimming shortened V by 5 bases and J by 0 bases, and 13 bases separated the two germline ends. Germline-derived CDR1 and CDR2 are LNHDA and SQIVND (reference sequence). CDR3 length: 15 residues. CDR3 in amino acids: CASSGQGPLNTEAFF. The CDR3 bases are TGTGCCAGTAGTGGGCAGGGACCTCTGAACACTGAAGCTTTCTTT.

There are a few counts of this clone. V gene TRBV7-3 combines with J gene TRBJ1-1, with 9 bases lining up with TRBD1. Looked up from germline, CDR1 is SGHTA and CDR2 is FQGTGA. V lost 5 bases to trimming and J lost 4 bases; unmatched junction nucleotides: 5. This CDR3 contains 14 residues. CDR3 loop: CASSAQGASTEAFF. The DNA of the CDR3 is TGTGCCAGCAGCGCACAGGGGGCGAGCACTGAAGCTTTCTTT.

The V call is TRBV3-1 (or the pseudogene TRBV3-2), the J call TRBJ2-7; 7 bases fit TRBD2. Trimming at V came to 4 bases and at J to 3 bases, leaving 9 bases not matched to a gene. Looked up from germline, CDR1 is LGHDT and CDR2 is YNNKEL (reference sequence). The CDR3 consists of 15 residues. The CDR3 spells CASSRATSGDYEQYF. The CDR3 DNA reads TGTGCCAGCAGCCGAGCTACCAGCGGGGACTACGAGCAGTACTTC.

The J gene is TRBJ2-1, the V gene TRBV11-3, with no clear D. The CDR3 extends over 12 amino acids. Deletions cut 6 bases from V and 7 bases from J, with 10 bases between. Per the germline V gene, CDR1 is SGHNT and CDR2 is YENEEA. CDR3 DNA: TGTGCCAGCAGTGGAACCGGGAATGAGCAGTTCTTC. It yields the protein CASSGTGNEQFF.

This chain uses TRBV2 with TRBJ1-1; D is perhaps TRBD1 (6 bases). Trimming cost V 0 bases and J 0 bases, with 11 bases left between them. Germline assignment: CDR1 SNHLY and CDR2 FYNNEI. The CDR3 runs to 16 residues. CDR3 nucleotides: TGTGCCAGCAGTGAAGCTGGGACACCTGTGAACACTGAAGCTTTCTTT. Translated, it gives CASSEAGTPVNTEAFF.